These 16 T cell receptor beta chains came from one sample sequenced in a study of control samples from healthy donors and cancer patients. The method was immunoSEQ multiplex PCR; TCRdb's version includes in-frame clones alone and lacks a portion of them. The sample carries fewer than 85,000 clones, roughly 92% recorded once. The sequencing sample was made of blood. Source of these receptors: a woman in her fifties or sixties in good health.

The chain couples TRBV19 to TRBJ2-7; perhaps TRBD1 as D (6 bases). CDR1 is LNHDA, CDR2 SQIVND, per germline (reference sequence). The CDR3 is 14 residues long. V lost 6 bases, J lost 3 bases, and 15 bases lay in between. The CDR3 coding sequence is TGTGCCAGTAGCACGACCCAGGGGAACTACGAGCAGTACTTC. This codes for CASSTTQGNYEQYF.

The J gene is TRBJ2-5, the V gene TRBV10-1, with TRBD2 as a possible D gene (5 bases). This CDR3 is built from 14 residues. CDR1 and CDR2 (germline): WNHNN, SYGVQD (reference sequence). V lost 3 bases to trimming and J lost 1 base, with 9 bases between them. CDR3 coding DNA: TGCGCCAGCAGTGAAGGACGGGGCCAAGAGACCCAGTACTTC. It encodes CASSEGRGQETQYF.

The chain recombines TRBV7-6 with TRBJ2-3; D unresolved. This CDR3 contains 13 residues. V was clipped by 3 bases and J by 1 base, with 5 bases between them. Looked up from germline, CDR1 is SGHVS and CDR2 is FNYEAQ. CDR3: CASSLTGTDTQYF. The CDR3 region has the DNA TGTGCCAGCAGCTTGACCGGCACAGATACGCAGTATTTT.

The V and J genes are TRBV7-6 and TRBJ1-1; 8 nucleotides match TRBD1. Trimming cost V 5 bases and J 2 bases; bases outside gene matches: 16. The CDR3 has 18 residues. Germline V CDR1 and CDR2: SGHVS, FNYEAQ. CDR3 amino acids: CASSPMIGEQGANTEAFF. The CDR3 DNA reads TGTGCCAGCAGCCCAATGATCGGGGAGCAGGGGGCTAACACTGAAGCTTTCTTT.

V and J are TRBV19 and TRBJ1-2, with a weak D call TRBD1 (6 bases). The CDR3 is 15 residues long. Deletions cut 5 bases from V and 2 bases from J, with 15 bases between. Germline V gene data show CDR1 as LNHDA and CDR2 as SQIVND (reference sequence). CDR3 nucleotide sequence: TGTGCCAGTAGTCAACCTCAGGGGACAAACTATGGCTACACCTTC. Its translation is CASSQPQGTNYGYTF.

V usage is TRBV30 and J usage is TRBJ1-2, with 9 bases aligning to TRBD1. V lost 5 bases and J lost 5; bases outside the gene matches: 15. The V gene's germline CDR1 is GTSNPN and CDR2 SVGIG (reference sequence). The CDR3 spans 16 residues. CDR3 residues: CAWALYLGTGLYGYTF. The CDR3 DNA reads as TGTGCCTGGGCCTTGTACTTGGGGACAGGGCTTTATGGCTACACCTTC.

This chain joins TRBV6-2 or TRBV6-3 and TRBJ1-5; D is unresolved. V was pared by 1 base and J by 4 bases, with 11 bases between. In germline, CDR1 is MNHEY, CDR2 SVGEGT. CDR3 length: 15 amino acids. For the CDR3, the DNA is TGTGCCAGCAGTTACTTGGCCAGCCTAAATCAGCCCCAGCATTTT. It yields the protein CASSYLASLNQPQHF.

This chain links TRBV20-1 with TRBJ1-1, with D perhaps matching TRBD1 (6 bases). This CDR3 comprises 11 residues. Deletions cut 3 bases from V and 7 bases from J, with 9 bases between. Germline V gene lookup returns CDR1 DFQATT and CDR2 SNEGSKA (reference sequence). This chain's CDR3 is CSARTGREAFF. The CDR3 coding sequence is TGCAGTGCTAGGACAGGACGTGAAGCTTTCTTT.

The chain has TRBV28 and TRBJ1-1; D ambiguous. The germline V gene has CDR1 MDHEN and CDR2 SYDVKM. The CDR3 has 13 amino acids. Trimming left V 6 bases short and J 5 bases short, with 13 bases between. The CDR3 here is CASRRDVATEAFF. CDR3 bases: TGTGCCAGCAGAAGAGACGTGGCGACTGAAGCTTTCTTT.

The chain couples TRBV18 to TRBJ1-2; 7 nucleotides agree with TRBD1. The junction had 5 bases not matched to a gene; V was cut back by 3 bases and J by 4 bases. This CDR3 has 14 amino acids. Germline assignment: CDR1 KGHSH and CDR2 LQKENI. The DNA of the CDR3 is TGTGCCAGCTCACCCCCGACAGGGAGCTATGGCTACACCTTC. Its protein is CASSPPTGSYGYTF.

This chain's CDR3 is CASSLGLASFETQYF. The CDR3 DNA reads as TGCGCCAGCAGCTTGGGGCTAGCGTCATTTGAGACCCAGTACTTC. J is TRBJ2-5 and V is TRBV5-1; perhaps TRBD2 as D (6 bases). Trimming pared 0 bases from V and 5 bases from J, leaving 14 bases between. CDR3 size: 15 residues. Looked up from germline, CDR1 is SGHRS and CDR2 is YFSETQ.

This chain links TRBV28 with TRBJ1-2, with a weak D call TRBD1 (6 bases). The V end was cut by 6 bases, the J end by 8 bases, with 13 bases between. Looked up from germline, CDR1 is MDHEN and CDR2 is SYDVKM. The CDR3 spans 12 residues. The CDR3 region is CASSSGGIGYTF. In DNA form, the CDR3 reads TGTGCCAGCAGCAGCGGGGGCATCGGCTACACCTTC.

This chain joins TRBV5-8 and TRBJ1-2; D might be TRBD1 (5 bases). Germline V CDR1 and CDR2: SGHTS, YDEGEE. The CDR3 runs 17 residues. Trimming took off 6 bases at V and 8 bases at J, with 29 bases between the two ends. The CDR3 nucleotides are TGTGCCAGCAAACCCGAAATCGGACCGGGGGGGAGTGGCGGCTACACCTTC. Translated, it gives CASKPEIGPGGSGGYTF.

The chain uses TRBV4-1 and TRBJ2-1, with TRBD2 matching over 10 bases. Per germline, CDR1 MGHRA and CDR2 YSYEKL. The CDR3 is made up of 17 amino acids. The V segment lost 1 base and the J segment 5 bases; nucleotides outside the gene matches: 8. The CDR3 sequence: CASSQVSGLAVDNEQFF. CDR3 coding DNA: TGCGCCAGCAGCCAAGTTTCTGGACTAGCGGTTGACAATGAGCAGTTCTTC.

V and J are TRBV19 and TRBJ1-3, with 9 bases lining up with TRBD1. The CDR3 spans 19 residues. Germline V gene lookup returns CDR1 LNHDA and CDR2 SQIVND (reference sequence). After removal of 3 bases from V and 0 bases from J, the junction contained 12 bases not matched to a gene. Written as DNA, the CDR3 is TGTGCCAGTAGTATTCAGGGACAGGGCGTTCAAAGCTCTGGAAACACCATATATTTT. Protein sequence: CASSIQGQGVQSSGNTIYF.

CDR3 DNA sequence: TGTGCCAGCAGTGAATTCCGCCAAGGGGTGAGCACAGATACGCAGTATTTT. Amino acids: CASSEFRQGVSTDTQYF. The rearrangement links TRBV25-1 to TRBJ2-3, with a possible D match to TRBD1 (5 bases). Trimming shortened V by 1 base and J by 0 bases, and 14 bases separated the two germline ends. Looked up from germline, CDR1 is MGHDK and CDR2 is SYGVNS. The CDR3 has 17 residues.